This TCR beta chain appears in the sequencing data of a study of blood T cell repertoires in COVID-19. Study as a whole: The samples span acute and convalescent COVID-19 from the United States, Italy and Spain. In each case, the material was cDNA or gDNA derived from T cells, B-cell-depleted T cells, or PBMCs.

Authors' analysis steps: Using reference gene primer amplification, nucleated cell counts were estimated. Method: immunoSEQ multiplex PCR; TCRdb's copy keeps in-frame clones and lacks some. The V and J calls and the clone size are those of that table, but D and trimming were determined from the DNA. The table includes 300,000 or so clones, about 82% detected once. This CDR3 contains 13 residues. The ends were cut back, 2 bases at V and 5 bases at J, with 6 bases in the middle. Germline lookup yields CDR1 MGHDK and CDR2 SYGVNS. The TCR originated in a woman aged 45-59 years with acute or convalescent COVID-19. The V and J genes are TRBV25-1 and TRBJ2-2; TRBD2 might be the D (6 bases). The sequenced material came from peripheral blood. The CDR3 protein is CASSEAGTGELFF. DNA of the CDR3: TGTGCCAGCAGTGAAGCGGGGACCGGGGAGCTGTTTTTT.